A single sample gave rise to the 10 T cell receptor beta chains below, sequenced in a study of blood T cells in healthy people across ages. Then a second PCR, running roughly 6 to 12 cycles, was carried out with a sample-barcoded 5' primer and a J-beta primer mix. Using its own MiXCR run on the 5' RACE reads, TCRdb lists one record per CDR3 protein. There are roughly 700,000 distinct CDR3 sequences in the sample; 25% occur only once, and roughly a tenth lies in the top ten. The same data also went into a second study, on T cells of mothers and their children.

The sequenced sample was blood. The receptors stem from a boy under 18 in good health.

This clonotype was detected a few times. The genes are TRBV24-1 and TRBJ2-1, with 10 bases fitting TRBD1. The CDR3 runs to 17 residues. Looked up from germline, CDR1 is KGHDR and CDR2 is SFDVKD. V was pared by 3 bases and J by 4 bases, with 8 bases of the junction left unmatched. The CDR3 loop is CATSDIGTGAFYNEQFF. In DNA, the CDR3 is TGTGCCACCAGTGATATCGGGACAGGGGCATTTTACAATGAGCAGTTCTTC.

V and J are TRBV28 and TRBJ2-3; the D gene could be TRBD1 or TRBD2 (5 bases each). V was trimmed by 7 bases and J by 1 base, leaving 15 bases between them. CDR1 and CDR2 from the germline V gene are MDHEN and SYDVKM. This CDR3 contains 15 residues. CDR3 residues: CASTDRGERTDTQYF. CDR3 DNA sequence: TGTGCCAGCACGGATCGAGGGGAGCGCACAGATACGCAGTATTTT.

This clonotype was detected a few times. CDR3 protein: CASSRSGAGRYNEQFF. The CDR3, as DNA: TGTGCCAGCAGCCGGTCGGGGGCCGGACGATACAATGAGCAGTTCTTC. This chain uses TRBV7-2 with TRBJ2-1; D tentatively fits TRBD1 or TRBD2 (6 bases each). Germline-derived CDR1 and CDR2 are SGHTA and FQGNSA. Trimming removed 5 bases at V and 4 bases at J, with 18 bases between. The CDR3 is 16 residues long.

This sequence joins TRBV6-6 and TRBJ2-3; no firm D call. Between the trimmed V and J ends, which lost 0 bases and 2 bases, there was a span of 9 bases. The CDR3 runs to 15 residues. In germline, CDR1 is MNHNY, CDR2 SVGAGI (reference sequence). CDR3 protein: CASSYSRQNTDTQYF. As DNA, the CDR3 is TGTGCCAGCAGTTACTCGAGGCAGAACACAGATACGCAGTATTTT.

The chain couples TRBV9 to TRBJ2-5, with 7 bases aligning to TRBD1. Germline loops: CDR1 SGDLS, CDR2 YYNGEE. The junction had 9 bases not matched to a gene; V was cut back by 3 bases and J by 7 bases. The CDR3 sequence is 14 residues long. Here the CDR3 reads CASSATGVQATQYF. The CDR3 coding sequence is TGTGCCAGCAGCGCCACAGGGGTTCAGGCGACCCAGTACTTC. Filled out from reference TRBV9 and TRBJ2-5, the complete variable domain reads DSGVTQTPKHLITATGQRVTLRCSPRSGDLSVYWYQQSLDQGLQFLIQYYNGEERAKGNILERFSAQQFPDLHSELNLSSLELGDSALYFCASSATGVQATQYFGPGTRLLVL.

A few counts support this clonotype. The rearrangement joins TRBV7-9 to TRBJ2-3; TRBD2 matches at 7 bases. The CDR3 is 15 amino acids. Germline V gene sequence: CDR1 SEHNR, CDR2 FQNEAQ (reference sequence). V was pared by 3 bases and J by 7 bases, with 10 bases of the junction left unmatched. The CDR3 sequence: CASSFKGLGVNTQYF. CDR3 coding DNA: TGTGCCAGCAGCTTCAAAGGACTAGGGGTTAATACGCAGTATTTT.

V and J are TRBV19 and TRBJ1-2; TRBD1 aligns across 7 bases. CDR1 is LNHDA, CDR2 SQIVND, per germline (reference sequence). This CDR3 region has 14 residues. Trimming at V came to 5 bases and at J to 7 bases, leaving 10 bases not matched to a gene. This CDR3 reads CASSQTGTALGYTF. CDR3 nucleotides: TGTGCCAGTAGTCAAACCGGGACAGCCCTTGGCTACACCTTC.

The rearrangement joins TRBV2 to TRBJ2-5, with 7 nucleotides matching TRBD1. The CDR3 has 15 amino acids. Trimming took 1 base from V and 4 from J; bases not matched to a gene: 6. Per the germline V gene, CDR1 is SNHLY and CDR2 is FYNNEI. CDR3 nucleotide sequence: TGTGCCAGCAGTGAAGACCGCAGGGGGAGAGAGACCCAGTACTTC. Protein product: CASSEDRRGRETQYF.

This sequence joins TRBV6-2 or TRBV6-3 and TRBJ2-4; D may be TRBD1 (5 bases). The CDR3 extends over 14 amino acids. The V end lost 5 bases, the J end lost 5 bases, and 13 bases lay between the germline ends. Germline V gene data show CDR1 as MNHEY and CDR2 as SVGEGT. The CDR3 reads CASSRSRVQNIQYF. CDR3 coding DNA: TGTGCCAGCAGTCGATCCAGGGTTCAAAACATTCAGTACTTC.

This chain connects TRBV5-1 to TRBJ2-5; weak D call: TRBD2 (6 bases). The J call may be in error: the DNA end matches TRBJ2-7 better. This CDR3 is 14 amino acids long. Germline loops: CDR1 SGHRS, CDR2 YFSETQ. Here the CDR3 reads CASSFGTLSYEQYF. CDR3 nucleotides: TGCGCCAGCAGCTTCGGGACTCTCTCCTACGAGCAGTACTTC.